Sequencing of this TCR beta chain was carried out in a study of T cell changes during pregnancy in multiple sclerosis. TCRdb keeps only in-frame clones here, not all; method: immunoSEQ multiplex PCR. The sample shows 30,000 to 45,000 clones, about 93% of them seen only once. The V gene's germline CDR1 is GTSNPN and CDR2 SVGIG (reference sequence). V shed 3 bases and J shed 4 bases, with 13 bases lying between them. This CDR3 spans 14 amino acids. V usage is TRBV30 and J usage is TRBJ1-5; TRBD1 might be the D (6 bases). Source: CD4+ T cells from peripheral blood mononuclear cells, taken after pregnancy. This receptor was taken from a female donor in good health, enrolled as a control in a pregnancy study. The CDR3 is CAWSSQGSNQPQHF. The CDR3 DNA reads as TGTGCCTGGAGCTCACAGGGTAGTAATCAGCCCCAGCATTTT.